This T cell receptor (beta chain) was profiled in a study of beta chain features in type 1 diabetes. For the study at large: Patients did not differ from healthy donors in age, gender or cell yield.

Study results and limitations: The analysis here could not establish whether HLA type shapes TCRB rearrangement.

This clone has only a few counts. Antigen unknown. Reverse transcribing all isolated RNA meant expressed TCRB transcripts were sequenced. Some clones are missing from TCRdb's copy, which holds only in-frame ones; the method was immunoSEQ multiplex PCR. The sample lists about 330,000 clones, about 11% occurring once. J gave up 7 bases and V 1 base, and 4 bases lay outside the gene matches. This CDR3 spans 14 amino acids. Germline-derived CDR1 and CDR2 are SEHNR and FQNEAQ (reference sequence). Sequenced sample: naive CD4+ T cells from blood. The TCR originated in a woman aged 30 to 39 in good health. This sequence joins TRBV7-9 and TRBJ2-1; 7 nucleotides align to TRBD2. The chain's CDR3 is CASSLVQGGNEQFF. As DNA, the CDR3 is TGTGCCAGCAGCTTAGTGCAGGGAGGGAATGAGCAGTTCTTC.